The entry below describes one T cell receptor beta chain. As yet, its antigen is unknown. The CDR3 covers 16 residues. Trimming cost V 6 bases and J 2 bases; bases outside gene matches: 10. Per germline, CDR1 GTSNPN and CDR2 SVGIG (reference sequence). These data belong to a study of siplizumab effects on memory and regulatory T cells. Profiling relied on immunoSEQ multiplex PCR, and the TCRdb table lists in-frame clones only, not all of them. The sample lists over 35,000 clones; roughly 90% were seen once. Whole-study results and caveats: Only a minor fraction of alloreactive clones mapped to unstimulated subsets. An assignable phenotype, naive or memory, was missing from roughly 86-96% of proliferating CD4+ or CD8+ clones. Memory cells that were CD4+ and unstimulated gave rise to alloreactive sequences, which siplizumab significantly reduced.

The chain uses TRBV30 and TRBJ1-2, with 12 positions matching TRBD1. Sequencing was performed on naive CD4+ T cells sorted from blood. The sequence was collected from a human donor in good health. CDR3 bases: TGTGCCTGCGGATCGGGACAGGGGGCACGGAACTATGGCTACACCTTC. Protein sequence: CACGSGQGARNYGYTF.